This T cell receptor (beta chain) was captured by sequencing in a study of blood T cell repertoires in COVID-19. Profiling relied on immunoSEQ multiplex PCR, and the TCRdb table lists in-frame clones only, not all of them. The table shows about 16,000 clones, with roughly 88% occurring only once. This clonotype was sampled from a human donor in a cohort sampled during active COVID-19. Sequencing was performed on peripheral blood.

This CDR3 is CASSRLRGIGVNTEAFF. The CDR3 nucleotides are TGTGCCAGCAGTCGACTCCGGGGTATTGGGGTGAACACTGAAGCTTTCTTT. The chain links TRBV6-6 to TRBJ1-1; the D is unclear. Trimming removed 5 bases from V and 0 bases from J, with 19 bases in between. Germline V gene sequence: CDR1 MNHNY, CDR2 SVGAGI (reference sequence). There are 17 residues in the CDR3.